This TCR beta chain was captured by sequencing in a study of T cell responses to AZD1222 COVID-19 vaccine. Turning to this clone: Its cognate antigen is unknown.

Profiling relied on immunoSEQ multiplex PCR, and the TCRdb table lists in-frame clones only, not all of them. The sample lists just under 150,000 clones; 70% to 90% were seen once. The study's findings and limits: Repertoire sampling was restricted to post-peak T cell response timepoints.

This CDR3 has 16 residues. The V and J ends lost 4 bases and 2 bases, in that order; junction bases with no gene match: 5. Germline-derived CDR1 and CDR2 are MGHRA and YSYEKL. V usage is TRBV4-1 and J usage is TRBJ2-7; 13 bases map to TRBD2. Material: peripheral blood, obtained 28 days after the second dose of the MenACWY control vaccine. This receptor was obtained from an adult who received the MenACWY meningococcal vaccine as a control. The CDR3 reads CASSPGTSGAPYEQYF. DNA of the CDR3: TGCGCCAGCAGCCCCGGGACTAGCGGGGCCCCCTACGAGCAGTACTTC.